This T cell receptor beta chain was profiled in a study of blood T cell repertoires in COVID-19. Study-level background: Acute-phase and convalescent COVID-19 samples originated in the United States, Italy and Spain. Nucleic acid was either cDNA or gDNA, and it came from T cells, B-cell-depleted T cells, or PBMCs.

Original processing methods: Estimation of nucleated cell counts relied on the amplification of reference gene primers. TCRdb's table, derived via immunoSEQ multiplex PCR, lists solely in-frame clones and lacks some. The V and J calls and clone size were taken over from that table, and D and trimming were inferred from the DNA. The top ten clones hold roughly 8.7% of a sample with some 220,000 clones, around 80% of them seen once. Trimming cost V 2 bases and J 5 bases; bases outside gene matches: 10. Germline V gene data show CDR1 as LNHNV and CDR2 as YYDKDF (reference sequence). CDR3 size: 16 residues.

Sequenced material: peripheral blood. This sequence was found in a man in his forties or fifties with active or convalescent COVID-19. The chain has TRBV15 and TRBJ1-2; 8 nucleotides agree with TRBD1. The CDR3 loop is CATSRLRTGPSYGYTF. The DNA for the CDR3 is TGTGCCACCAGCAGACTCCGGACAGGGCCATCGTATGGCTACACCTTC.